The present entry profiles one T cell receptor beta chain with its context. This clone was seen just once. There is no known antigen for this receptor. The record has no base qualities; no much larger clone is one base away. The sample comes from a study of blood T cell repertoires in COVID-19 (dated by TCRdb to 2020 to 2022). For the wider study: Samples covering the acute and convalescent phases of COVID-19 were provided by collaborators in the United States, Italy and Spain. The prospective study material was composed of cDNA or gDNA derived from T cells, B-cell-depleted T cells, or PBMCs. Deeply sampled blood TCRbeta repertoires from subjects exposed to, actively infected with, or recovered from COVID-19 were included in the dataset. A freely available public database, intended as a resource for researchers studying the immune response to SARS-CoV-2, is where the repertoires were released. The samples were drawn from the first 160 participants of the ongoing ImmuneRACE study and from 1,200 or so subjects provided by 6 global collaborators. The sample metadata nearly always contained a de-identified subject ID, COVID-19 status, age in years and sex. Where available, HLA class I and class II types were taken from metadata supplied by the sample provider and were not determined by assay-based typing.

TCRbeta CDR3 regions were amplified from genomic DNA by means of the immunoSEQ Assay, a bias-controlled multiplex PCR. The paper's processing steps were these. Nucleated cell counts per sample were estimated from amplification of reference gene primers within the assay. To quantify the absolute abundance of each unique TCRbeta CDR3 rearrangement, sequence reads were collapsed and filtered. Productive Simpson clonality was computed per sample as the square root of Simpson's diversity index over productive rearrangements. The immuneACCESS repertoire file appears here via TCRdb, limited to in-frame rearrangements. These files lack a portion of the clones; in checked studies, under half of the deficit traces to unresolved V genes, and the cause of the others is not known. V, J and clone size are taken as reported in that table, and D and trimming were inferred from the DNA itself. In this sample the table shows tens of thousands of clones, approximately 87% of which occur a single time. Clones ranked in the top ten supply around 10% of the sample.

Broader findings and caveats from the paper: Clinical and demographic metadata were provided uncurated, with the amount varying by source and participant.

The collaborating institutions used their own protocols to collect whole blood in K2EDTA tubes. For TCRbeta analysis, collaborators shipped samples as frozen whole blood, isolated PBMCs, or DNA extracted from either of those sample types. Taken from cysteine to phenylalanine, the CDR3 has 15 residues. Just the 45-base CDR3 DNA is kept, in frame starting at base 1. For CDR1 and CDR2, the germline V gene lists MNHEY and SVGAGI. After removal of 8 bases from V and 5 bases from J, the junction retains 14 bases not matched to a gene. The chain joins TRBV6-5 to TRBJ2-5; 7 junctional bases match TRBD1. This sequence originates from a human donor in a cohort sampled during active COVID-19. The material sequenced was peripheral blood. The bases are TGTGCCAGCCATGACAGGGTGGTAACTCCTGAGACCCAGTACTTC. Its protein product is CASHDRVVTPETQYF.